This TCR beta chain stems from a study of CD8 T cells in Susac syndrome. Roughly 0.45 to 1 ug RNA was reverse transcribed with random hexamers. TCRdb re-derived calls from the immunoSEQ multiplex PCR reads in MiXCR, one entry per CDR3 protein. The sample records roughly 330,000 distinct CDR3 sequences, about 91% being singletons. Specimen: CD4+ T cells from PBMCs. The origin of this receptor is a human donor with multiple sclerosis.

CDR3 loop: CASSLTPISGNTIYF. The CDR3, as DNA: TGTGCCAGCAGCTTGACACCAATCTCTGGAAACACCATATATTTT. This sequence joins TRBV7-2 and TRBJ1-3; D is undetermined. The CDR3 length is 15 residues. Germline values: CDR1 SGHTA, CDR2 FQGNSA. Trimming stripped 3 bases from V and 0 bases from J, with 9 bases between.